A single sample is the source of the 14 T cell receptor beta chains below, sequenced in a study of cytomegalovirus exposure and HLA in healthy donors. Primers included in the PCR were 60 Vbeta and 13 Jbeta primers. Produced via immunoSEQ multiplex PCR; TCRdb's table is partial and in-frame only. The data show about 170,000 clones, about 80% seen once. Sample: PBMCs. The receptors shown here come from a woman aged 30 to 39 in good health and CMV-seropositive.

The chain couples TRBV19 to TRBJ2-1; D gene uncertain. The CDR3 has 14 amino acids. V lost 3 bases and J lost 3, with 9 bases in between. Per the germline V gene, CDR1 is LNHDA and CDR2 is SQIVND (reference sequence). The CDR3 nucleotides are TGTGCCAGTAGTATCAGTCAGAACTACAATGAGCAGTTCTTC. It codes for CASSISQNYNEQFF.

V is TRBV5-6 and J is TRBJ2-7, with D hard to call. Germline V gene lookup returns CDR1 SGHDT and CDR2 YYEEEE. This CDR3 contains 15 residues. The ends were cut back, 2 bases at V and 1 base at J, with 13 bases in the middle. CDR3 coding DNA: TGTGCCAGCAGCTTAAAGACAAAACCGTCCTACGAGCAGTACTTC. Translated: CASSLKTKPSYEQYF.

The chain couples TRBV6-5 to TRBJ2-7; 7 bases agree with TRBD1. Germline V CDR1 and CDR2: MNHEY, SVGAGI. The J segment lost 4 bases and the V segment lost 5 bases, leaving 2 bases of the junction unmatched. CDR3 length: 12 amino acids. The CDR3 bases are TGTGCCAGCAGTCACAGGGGATACGAGCAGTACTTC. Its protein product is CASSHRGYEQYF.

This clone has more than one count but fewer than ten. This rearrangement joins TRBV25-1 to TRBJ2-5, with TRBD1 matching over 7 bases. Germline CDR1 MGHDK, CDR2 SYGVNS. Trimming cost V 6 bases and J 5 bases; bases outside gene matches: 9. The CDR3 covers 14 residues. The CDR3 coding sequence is TGTGCCAGCAGCTTTACAGGGGCGAGGGAGACCCAGTACTTC. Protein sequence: CASSFTGARETQYF.

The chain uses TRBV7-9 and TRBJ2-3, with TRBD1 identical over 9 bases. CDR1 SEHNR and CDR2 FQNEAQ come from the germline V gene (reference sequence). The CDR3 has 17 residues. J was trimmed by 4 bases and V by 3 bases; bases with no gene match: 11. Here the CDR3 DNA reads TGTGCCAGCAGCTTCGCCCTACAGGGGGCGACGGCAGATACGCAGTATTTT. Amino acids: CASSFALQGATADTQYF.

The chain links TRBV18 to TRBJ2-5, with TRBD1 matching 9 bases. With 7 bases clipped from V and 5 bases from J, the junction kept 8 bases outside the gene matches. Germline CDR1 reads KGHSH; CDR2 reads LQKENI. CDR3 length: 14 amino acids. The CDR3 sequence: CASFGTGRGETQYF. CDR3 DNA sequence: TGTGCCAGCTTCGGGACAGGGCGAGGGGAGACCCAGTACTTC.

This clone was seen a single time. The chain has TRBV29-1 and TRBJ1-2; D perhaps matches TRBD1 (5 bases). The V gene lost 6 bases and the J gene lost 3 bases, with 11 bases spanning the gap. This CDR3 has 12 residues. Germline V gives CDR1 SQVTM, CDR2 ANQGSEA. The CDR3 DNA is TGCAGCGTAGCAGGGTGGGACTATGGCTACACCTTC. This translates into CSVAGWDYGYTF.

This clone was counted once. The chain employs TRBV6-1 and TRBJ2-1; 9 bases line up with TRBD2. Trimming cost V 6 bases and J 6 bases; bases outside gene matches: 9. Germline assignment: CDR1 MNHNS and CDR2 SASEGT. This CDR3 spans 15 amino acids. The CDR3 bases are TGTGCCAGCAGCCTAATAGCGGGGGAGGTCAATGAGCAGTTCTTC. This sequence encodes CASSLIAGEVNEQFF.

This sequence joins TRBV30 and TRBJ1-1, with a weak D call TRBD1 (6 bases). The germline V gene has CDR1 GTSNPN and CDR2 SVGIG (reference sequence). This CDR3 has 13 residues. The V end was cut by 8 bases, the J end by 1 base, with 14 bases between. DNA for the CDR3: TGTGCCAGGGAGACAGGCCCGAACACTGAAGCTTTCTTT. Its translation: CARETGPNTEAFF.

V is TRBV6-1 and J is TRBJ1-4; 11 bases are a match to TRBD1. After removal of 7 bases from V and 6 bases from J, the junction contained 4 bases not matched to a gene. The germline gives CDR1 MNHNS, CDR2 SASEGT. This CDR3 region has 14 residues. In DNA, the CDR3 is TGTGCCAGCACTGGACAGGGGGCGTATGAAAAACTGTTTTTT. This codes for CASTGQGAYEKLFF.

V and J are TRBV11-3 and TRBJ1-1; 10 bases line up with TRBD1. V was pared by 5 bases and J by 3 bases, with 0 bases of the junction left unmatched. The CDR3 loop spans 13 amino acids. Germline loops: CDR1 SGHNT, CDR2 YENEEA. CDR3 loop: CASSGQGDTEAFF. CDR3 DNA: TGTGCCAGCAGCGGACAGGGGGACACTGAAGCTTTCTTT.

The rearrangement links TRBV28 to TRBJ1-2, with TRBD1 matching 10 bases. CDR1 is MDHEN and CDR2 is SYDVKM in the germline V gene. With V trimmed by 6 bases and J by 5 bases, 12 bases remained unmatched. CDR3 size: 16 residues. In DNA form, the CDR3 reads TGTGCCAGCAGGGATACGACAGGGGGCGCTTGGTATGGCTACACCTTC. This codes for CASRDTTGGAWYGYTF.

The CDR3 is CASSFLGTTDTQYF. For the CDR3, the DNA is TGTGCCAGCAGCTTTCTAGGAACCACAGATACGCAGTATTTT. The chain links TRBV7-9 to TRBJ2-3, with D uncertain. CDR3 length equals 14 residues. Germline CDR1 reads SEHNR; CDR2 reads FQNEAQ (reference sequence). V was pared by 3 bases and J by 2 bases, with 9 bases between.

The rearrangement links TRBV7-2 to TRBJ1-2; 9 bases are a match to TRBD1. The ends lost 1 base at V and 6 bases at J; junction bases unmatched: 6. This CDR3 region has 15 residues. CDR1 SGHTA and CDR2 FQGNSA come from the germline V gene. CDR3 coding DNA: TGTGCCAGCAGCTTAGTGGACAGGGGTCCCCATGGCTACACCTTC. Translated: CASSLVDRGPHGYTF.